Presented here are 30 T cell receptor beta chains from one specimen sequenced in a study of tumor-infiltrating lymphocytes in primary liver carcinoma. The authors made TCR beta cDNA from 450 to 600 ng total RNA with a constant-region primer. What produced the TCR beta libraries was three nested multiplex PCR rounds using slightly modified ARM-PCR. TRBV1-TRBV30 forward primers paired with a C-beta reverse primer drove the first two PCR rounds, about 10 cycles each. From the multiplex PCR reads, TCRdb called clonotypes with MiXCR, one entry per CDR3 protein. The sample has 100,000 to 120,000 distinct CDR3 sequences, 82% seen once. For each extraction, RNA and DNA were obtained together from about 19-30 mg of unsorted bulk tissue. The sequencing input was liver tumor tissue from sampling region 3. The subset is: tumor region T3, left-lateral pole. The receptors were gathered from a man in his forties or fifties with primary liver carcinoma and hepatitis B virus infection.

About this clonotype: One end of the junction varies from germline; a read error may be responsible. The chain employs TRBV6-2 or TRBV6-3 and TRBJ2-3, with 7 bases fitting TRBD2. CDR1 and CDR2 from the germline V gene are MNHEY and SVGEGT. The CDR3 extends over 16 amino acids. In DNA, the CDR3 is TGTGACAGCAGTTACGACAAGGCGGGAGCAAGTGATACGCAGTATTTT. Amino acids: CDSSYDKAGASDTQYF.

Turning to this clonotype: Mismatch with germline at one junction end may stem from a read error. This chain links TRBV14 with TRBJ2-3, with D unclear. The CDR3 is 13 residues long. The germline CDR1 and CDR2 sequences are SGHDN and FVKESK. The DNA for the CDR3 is TGTGCGAGCAGCCAAGACGGCGAAGATACGCATTATTTT. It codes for CASSQDGEDTHYF.

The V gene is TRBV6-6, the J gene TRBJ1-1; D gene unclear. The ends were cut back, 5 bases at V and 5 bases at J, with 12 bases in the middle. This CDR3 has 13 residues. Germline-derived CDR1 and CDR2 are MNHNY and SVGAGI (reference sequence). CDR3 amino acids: CASSPTRVTEAFF. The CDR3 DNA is TGTGCCAGCAGTCCGACAAGGGTAACTGAAGCTTTCTTT.

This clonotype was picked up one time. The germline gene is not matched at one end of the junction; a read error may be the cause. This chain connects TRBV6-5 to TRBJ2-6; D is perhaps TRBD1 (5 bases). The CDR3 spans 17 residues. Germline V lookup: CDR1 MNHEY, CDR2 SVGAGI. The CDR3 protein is CASSLGYGSSGANVLSF. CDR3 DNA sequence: TGTGCCAGCAGTTTGGGTTATGGATCCTCTGGGGCCAACGTCCTGAGTTTC.

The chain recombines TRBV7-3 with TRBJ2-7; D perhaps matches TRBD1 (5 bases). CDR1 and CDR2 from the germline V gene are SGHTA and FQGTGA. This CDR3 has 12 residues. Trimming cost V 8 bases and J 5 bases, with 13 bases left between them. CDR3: CASGLRVHEQYF. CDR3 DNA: TGTGCCAGCGGCCTCAGGGTCCACGAGCAGTACTTC.

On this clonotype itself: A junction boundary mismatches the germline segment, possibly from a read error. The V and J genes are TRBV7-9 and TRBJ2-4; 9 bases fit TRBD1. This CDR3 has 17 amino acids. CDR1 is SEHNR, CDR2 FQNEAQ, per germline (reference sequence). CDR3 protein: CAGSRGQGGVAKNIQYF. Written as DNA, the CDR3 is TGTGCCGGCAGTCGGGGACAGGGTGGGGTTGCCAAAAACATTCAGTACTTC.

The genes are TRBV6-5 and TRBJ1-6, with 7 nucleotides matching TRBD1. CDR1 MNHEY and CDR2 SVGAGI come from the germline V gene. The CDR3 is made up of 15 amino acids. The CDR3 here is CSNRVEQGWSLPLHF. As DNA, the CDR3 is TGTTCCAACAGGGTTGAACAGGGGTGGTCTTTACCCCTCCACTTT.

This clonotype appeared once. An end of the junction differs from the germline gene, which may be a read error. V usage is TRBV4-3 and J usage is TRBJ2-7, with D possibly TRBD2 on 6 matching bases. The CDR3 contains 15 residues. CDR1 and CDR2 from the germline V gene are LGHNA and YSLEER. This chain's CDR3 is CASSQEYGSNYDQHF. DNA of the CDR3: TGCGCCAGCAGCCAAGAGTACGGGAGTAACTACGACCAGCACTTC.

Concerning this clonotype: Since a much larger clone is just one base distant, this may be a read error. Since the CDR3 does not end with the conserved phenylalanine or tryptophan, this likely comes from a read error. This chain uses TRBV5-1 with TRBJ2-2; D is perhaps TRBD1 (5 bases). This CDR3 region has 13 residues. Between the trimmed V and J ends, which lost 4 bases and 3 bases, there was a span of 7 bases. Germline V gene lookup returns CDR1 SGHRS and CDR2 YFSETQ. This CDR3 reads CASSTGYTGELFY. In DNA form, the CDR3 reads TGCGCCAGCAGCACAGGTTACACCGGGGAGCTGTTTTAT.

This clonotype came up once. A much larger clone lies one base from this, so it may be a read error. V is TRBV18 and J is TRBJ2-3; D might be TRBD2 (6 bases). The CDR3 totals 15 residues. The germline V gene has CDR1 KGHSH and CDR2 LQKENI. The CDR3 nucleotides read TGTGCCAGCTCACGAATAGCGGCGAGCACAGATCCGCAGTATTTT. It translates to CASSRIAASTDPQYF.

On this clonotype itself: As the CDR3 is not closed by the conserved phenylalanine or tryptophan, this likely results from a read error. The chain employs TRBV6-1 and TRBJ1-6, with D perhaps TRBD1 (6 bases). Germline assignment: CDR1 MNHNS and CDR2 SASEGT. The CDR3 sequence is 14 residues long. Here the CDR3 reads CDSTSTEGGSPLHL. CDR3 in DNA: TGTGACAGCACCTCGACAGAGGGGGGTTCACCCCTCCACTTG.

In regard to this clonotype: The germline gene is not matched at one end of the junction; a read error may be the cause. CDR3 amino acids: CANSQDPARGVPYEQYF. DNA of the CDR3: TGCGCCAACAGCCAAGATCCCGCCAGGGGAGTACCCTACGAGCAGTACTTC. This rearrangement joins TRBV4-1 to TRBJ2-7; D possibly corresponds to TRBD1 (6 bases). CDR1 is MGHRA and CDR2 is YSYEKL in the germline V gene. This CDR3 has 17 amino acids.

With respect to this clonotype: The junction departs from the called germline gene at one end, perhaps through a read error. The CDR3 sequence is CACSLTLADTQYF. The CDR3 coding sequence is TGTGCCTGCAGTCTAACGTTGGCAGATACGCAGTATTTT. The chain couples TRBV6-2 or TRBV6-3 to TRBJ2-3; no firm D call. This CDR3 comprises 13 residues. Per the germline V gene, CDR1 is MNHEY and CDR2 is SVGEGT.

CDR3 sequence: CATGLTGGIDTQYF. The CDR3 nucleotides are TGTGCCACCGGCCTCACGGGAGGCATAGATACGCAGTATTTT. The chain recombines TRBV30 with TRBJ2-3; TRBD2 matches 7 bases. The junction had 13 bases not matched to a gene; V was cut back by 8 bases and J by 5 bases. CDR3 length equals 14 residues. Germline V CDR1 and CDR2: GTSNPN, SVGIG (reference sequence).

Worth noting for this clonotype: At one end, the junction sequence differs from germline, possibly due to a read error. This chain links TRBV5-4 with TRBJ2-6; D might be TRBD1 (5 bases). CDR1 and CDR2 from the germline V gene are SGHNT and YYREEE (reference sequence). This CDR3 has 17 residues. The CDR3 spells CASSPGSFFSGANVLIF. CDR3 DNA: TGTGCCAGCAGCCCCGGGTCTTTCTTTTCTGGGGCCAACGTCCTGATTTTC.

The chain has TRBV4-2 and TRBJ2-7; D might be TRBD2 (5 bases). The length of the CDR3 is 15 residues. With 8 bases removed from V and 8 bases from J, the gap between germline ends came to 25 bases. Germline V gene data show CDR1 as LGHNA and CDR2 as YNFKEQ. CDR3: CASGPSWGEVHKQYF. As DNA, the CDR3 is TGTGCCAGCGGCCCGAGTTGGGGAGAAGTGCACAAGCAGTACTTC.

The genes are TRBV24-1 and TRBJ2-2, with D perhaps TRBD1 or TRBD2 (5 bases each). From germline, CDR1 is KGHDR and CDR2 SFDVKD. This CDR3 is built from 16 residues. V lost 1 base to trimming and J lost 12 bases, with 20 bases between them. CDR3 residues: CATSDFGRGRTGKLFF. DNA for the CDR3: TGTGCCACCAGTGATTTCGGTAGGGGAAGGACTGGGAAGCTGTTTTTT.

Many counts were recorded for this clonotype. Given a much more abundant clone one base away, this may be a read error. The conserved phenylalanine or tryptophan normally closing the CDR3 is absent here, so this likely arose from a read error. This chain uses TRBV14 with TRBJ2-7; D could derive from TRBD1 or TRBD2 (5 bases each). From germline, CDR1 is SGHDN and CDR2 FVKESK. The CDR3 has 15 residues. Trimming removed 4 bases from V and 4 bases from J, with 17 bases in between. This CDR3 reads CASSPSGRKLYEQYL. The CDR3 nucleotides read TGTGCCAGCAGCCCCTCGGGACGGAAACTATACGAGCAGTACCTC.

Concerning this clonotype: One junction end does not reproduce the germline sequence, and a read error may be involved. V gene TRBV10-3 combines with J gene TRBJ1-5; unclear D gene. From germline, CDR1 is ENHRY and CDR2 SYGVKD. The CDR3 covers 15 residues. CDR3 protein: CAISGTGSSNQSQHF. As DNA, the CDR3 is TGTGCCATCAGTGGAACTGGGTCTAGCAATCAGTCCCAGCATTTT.

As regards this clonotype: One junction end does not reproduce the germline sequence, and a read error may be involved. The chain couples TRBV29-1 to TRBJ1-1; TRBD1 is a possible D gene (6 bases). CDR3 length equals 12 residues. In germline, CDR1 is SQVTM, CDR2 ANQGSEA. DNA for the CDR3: TGTAGTGTTGAAGGACAGAACAGTGAAGCTTTCTTT. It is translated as CSVEGQNSEAFF. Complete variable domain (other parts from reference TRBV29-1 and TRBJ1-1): SAVISQKPSRDICQRGTSLTIQCQVDSQVTMMFWYRQQPGQSLTLIATANQGSEATYESGFVIDKFPISRPNLTFSTLTVSNMSPEDSSIYLCSVEGQNSEAFFGQGTRLTVV.

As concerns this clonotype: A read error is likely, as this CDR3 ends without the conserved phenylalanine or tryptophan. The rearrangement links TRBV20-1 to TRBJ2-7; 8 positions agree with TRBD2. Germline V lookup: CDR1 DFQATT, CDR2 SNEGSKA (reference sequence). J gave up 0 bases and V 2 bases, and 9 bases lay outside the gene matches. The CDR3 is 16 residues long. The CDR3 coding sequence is TGCAGTGCTAGATCTTCTACTAGCGGCCACTCCTACGAGCAGTACTTA. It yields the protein CSARSSTSGHSYEQYL.

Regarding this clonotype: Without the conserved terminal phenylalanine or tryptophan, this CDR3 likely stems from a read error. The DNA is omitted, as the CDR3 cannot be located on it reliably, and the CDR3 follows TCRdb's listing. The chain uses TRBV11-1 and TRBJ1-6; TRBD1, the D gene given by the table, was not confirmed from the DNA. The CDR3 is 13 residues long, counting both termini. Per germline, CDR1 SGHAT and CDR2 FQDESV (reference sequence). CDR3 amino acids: CASSRTLVSPIHS.

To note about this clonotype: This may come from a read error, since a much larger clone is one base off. The CDR3 bases are TGTGCCAGCAGATCGACGGACAATCAGCCCCAGCATTTT. Protein: CASRSTDNQPQHF. This rearrangement joins TRBV2 to TRBJ1-5; unclear D gene. Trimming cost V 6 bases and J 3 bases, with 9 bases left between them. CDR1 SNHLY and CDR2 FYNNEI come from the germline V gene. The CDR3 loop spans 13 amino acids.

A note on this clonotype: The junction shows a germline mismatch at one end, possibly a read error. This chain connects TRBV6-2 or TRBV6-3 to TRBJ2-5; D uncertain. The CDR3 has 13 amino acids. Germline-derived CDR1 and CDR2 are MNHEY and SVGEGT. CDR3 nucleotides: TGTGCCAGCGGTTACCTGCAGCAAGAGACCCAGTACTTC. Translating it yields CASGYLQQETQYF.

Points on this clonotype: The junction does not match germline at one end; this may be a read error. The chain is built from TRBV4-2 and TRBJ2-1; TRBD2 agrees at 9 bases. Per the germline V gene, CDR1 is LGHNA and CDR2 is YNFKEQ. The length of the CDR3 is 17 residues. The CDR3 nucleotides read TGTGCCAGCAGTCAAGAAGTAGCGGGGGTCTCCTACAATGAGCAGTTCTTC. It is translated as CASSQEVAGVSYNEQFF.

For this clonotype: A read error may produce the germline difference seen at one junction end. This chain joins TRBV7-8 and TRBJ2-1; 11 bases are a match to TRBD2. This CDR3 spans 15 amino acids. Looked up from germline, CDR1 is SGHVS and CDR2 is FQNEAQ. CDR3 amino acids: CTSSLISGRVDEQFF. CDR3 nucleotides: TGTACCAGCAGCCTGATTAGCGGGAGGGTCGATGAGCAGTTCTTC.

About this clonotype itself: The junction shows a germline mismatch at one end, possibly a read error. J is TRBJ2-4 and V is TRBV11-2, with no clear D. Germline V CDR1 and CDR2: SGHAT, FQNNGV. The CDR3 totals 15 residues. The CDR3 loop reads CASTTSVVAKNIQYF. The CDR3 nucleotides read TGTGCCAGTACCACTTCGGTGGTAGCCAAAAACATTCAATACTTC.

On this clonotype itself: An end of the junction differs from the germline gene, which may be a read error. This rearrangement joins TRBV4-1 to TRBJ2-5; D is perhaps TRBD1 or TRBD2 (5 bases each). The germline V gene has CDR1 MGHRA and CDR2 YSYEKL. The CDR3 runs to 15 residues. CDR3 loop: CASSPLPGRQETRYF. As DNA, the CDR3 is TGCGCTAGCAGCCCACTTCCGGGACGGCAAGAGACCCGGTACTTC.

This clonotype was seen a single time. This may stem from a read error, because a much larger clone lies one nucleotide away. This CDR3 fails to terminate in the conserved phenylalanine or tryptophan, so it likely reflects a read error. The CDR3 loop is CAGGTPNRGEKLFC. CDR3 bases: TGTGCCGGGGGGACACCCAATCGGGGGGAAAAACTGTTTTGT. This chain links TRBV28 with TRBJ1-4; tentatively, D is TRBD1 (6 bases). Germline CDR1 reads MDHEN; CDR2 reads SYDVKM. Trimming stripped 11 bases from V and 8 bases from J, with 21 bases between. CDR3 size: 14 residues.

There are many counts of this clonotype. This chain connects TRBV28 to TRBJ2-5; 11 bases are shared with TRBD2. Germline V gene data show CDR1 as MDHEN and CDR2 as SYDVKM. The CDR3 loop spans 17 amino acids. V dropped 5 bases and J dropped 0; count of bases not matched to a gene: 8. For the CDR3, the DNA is TGTGCCAGCAGTCCGTTAGCGGGAGGGATGTACCAAGAGACCCAGTACTTC. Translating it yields CASSPLAGGMYQETQYF.